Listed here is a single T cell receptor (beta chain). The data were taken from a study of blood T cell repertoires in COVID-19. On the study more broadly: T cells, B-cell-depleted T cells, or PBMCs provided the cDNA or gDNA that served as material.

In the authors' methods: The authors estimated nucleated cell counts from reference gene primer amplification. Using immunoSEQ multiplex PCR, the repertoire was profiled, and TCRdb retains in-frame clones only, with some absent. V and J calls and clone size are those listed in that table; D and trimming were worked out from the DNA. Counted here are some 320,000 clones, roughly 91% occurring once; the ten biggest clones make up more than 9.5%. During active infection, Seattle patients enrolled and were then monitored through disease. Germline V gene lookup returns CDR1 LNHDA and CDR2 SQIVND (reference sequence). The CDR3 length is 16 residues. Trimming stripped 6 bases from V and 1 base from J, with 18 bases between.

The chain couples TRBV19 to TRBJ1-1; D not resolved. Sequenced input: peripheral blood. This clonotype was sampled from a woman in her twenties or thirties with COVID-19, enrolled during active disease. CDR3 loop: CASRDSARRRNTEAFF. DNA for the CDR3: TGTGCCAGTAGGGACTCGGCCCGCCGAAGGAACACTGAAGCTTTCTTT.